The 21 T cell receptor beta chains listed next were all sequenced from one sample in a study of cytomegalovirus exposure and HLA in healthy donors. Primers included in the PCR were 60 Vbeta and 13 Jbeta primers. Assay: immunoSEQ multiplex PCR; the TCRdb copy retains only in-frame clones and omits some. The sample lists roughly 97,000 clones; 10% were seen once. The sample comprised PBMCs. The origin of the receptors is a man aged 35 to 55 in good health and CMV-seropositive.

This clone has more than one count but fewer than ten. The chain is built from TRBV11-2 and TRBJ2-2; D is possibly TRBD1 (6 bases). CDR3 size: 14 residues. CDR1 and CDR2 (germline): SGHAT, FQNNGV. Trimming left V 3 bases short and J 4 bases short, with 9 bases between. CDR3: CASSLGQLTGELFF. In nucleotides, the CDR3 is TGTGCCAGCAGCTTGGGACAACTCACCGGGGAGCTGTTTTTT.

This clone turned up a few times. The V call is TRBV29-1, the J call TRBJ1-4; 9 nucleotides align to TRBD1. Per the germline V gene, CDR1 is SQVTM and CDR2 is ANQGSEA. This CDR3 spans 13 amino acids. Trimming cost V 7 bases and J 11 bases; bases outside gene matches: 11. For the CDR3, the DNA is TGCAGCGCCGGACAGGGGACAGAAGGGAAACTGTTTTTT. Translating it yields CSAGQGTEGKLFF.

This chain connects TRBV27 to TRBJ2-1; 9 nucleotides line up with TRBD2. The V segment lost 8 bases and the J segment 8 bases; nucleotides outside the gene matches: 13. There are 15 residues in the CDR3. CDR1 and CDR2 from the germline V gene are MNHEY and SMNVEV (reference sequence). The CDR3 DNA sequence: TGTGCCAGCCCTTTCAGTAGCGGGAGATTGGATGAGCAGTTCTTC. Translating gives CASPFSSGRLDEQFF.

The chain joins TRBV6-5 to TRBJ2-7; 12 bases map to TRBD1. Germline assignment: CDR1 MNHEY and CDR2 SVGAGI. The V and J ends lost 4 bases and 6 bases, in that order; junction bases with no gene match: 10. The CDR3 extends over 16 amino acids. The CDR3 protein is CASSLSLGTGGVEQYF. CDR3 DNA sequence: TGTGCCAGCAGTTTATCGCTAGGGACAGGGGGCGTCGAGCAGTACTTC.

This clone has more than one count but fewer than ten. The CDR3 reads CASSEQGAVFATGELFF. The CDR3 DNA reads TGTGCCAGCAGTGAACAGGGGGCAGTCTTCGCCACCGGGGAGCTGTTTTTT. J is TRBJ2-2 and V is TRBV2, with 8 bases lining up with TRBD1. Germline loops: CDR1 SNHLY, CDR2 FYNNEI. Losses at the gene ends were 2 bases for V and 4 bases for J; bases not matched to a gene: 9. The CDR3 length is 17 residues.

This sequence joins TRBV28 and TRBJ1-1; 8 nucleotides match TRBD1. Germline V CDR1 and CDR2: MDHEN, SYDVKM. CDR3 length: 11 residues. The V gene end was trimmed by 6 bases and the J gene end by 11 bases; junction bases not matched to a gene: 5. The CDR3 spells CASSQDRAAFF. CDR3 in DNA: TGTGCCAGCAGCCAGGACAGGGCGGCTTTCTTT.

This clone was detected only a few times. The V and J genes are TRBV4-1 and TRBJ2-5, with TRBD2 as a possible D gene (5 bases). Trimming shortened V by 2 bases and J by 4 bases, and 11 bases separated the two germline ends. This CDR3 is built from 14 residues. Germline lookup yields CDR1 MGHRA and CDR2 YSYEKL. This CDR3 reads CASSQLSAGETQYF. CDR3 nucleotides: TGCGCCAGCAGCCAACTATCTGCGGGAGAGACCCAGTACTTC.

This clone was counted a few times. The V gene is TRBV5-8, the J gene TRBJ1-2, with D possibly matching TRBD1 (5 bases). CDR3 length: 14 amino acids. V lost 4 bases, J lost 6 bases, and 16 bases lay in between. Germline V gene data show CDR1 as SGHTS and CDR2 as YDEGEE. CDR3 DNA: TGTGCCAGCAGCCTAATGACAGCCTCTGATGGCTACACCTTC. It is translated as CASSLMTASDGYTF.

J is TRBJ1-2 and V is TRBV2; 11 bases match TRBD1. Trimming cost V 6 bases and J 3 bases; bases outside gene matches: 3. CDR1 and CDR2 from the germline V gene are SNHLY and FYNNEI. This CDR3 spans 14 amino acids. The CDR3 DNA is TGTGCCAGCAGCGGGGACAGGGGGGACTATGGCTACACCTTC. Translation gives CASSGDRGDYGYTF.

This clone was observed a few times. V and J are TRBV2 and TRBJ2-2; no clear D. V lost 8 bases and J lost 3, with 13 bases in between. This CDR3 region has 14 residues. Germline lookup yields CDR1 SNHLY and CDR2 FYNNEI. This chain's CDR3 is CASRNPGYTGELFF. The CDR3 DNA follows: TGTGCCAGCCGTAACCCGGGTTACACCGGGGAGCTGTTTTTT.

The chain is built from TRBV4-2 and TRBJ1-2; no firm D call. The V gene lost 6 bases and the J gene lost 3 bases, with 5 bases spanning the gap. The CDR3 has 11 amino acids. Per germline, CDR1 LGHNA and CDR2 YNFKEQ. The CDR3 DNA reads TGTGCCAGCAGGTCAGACTATGGCTACACCTTC. Amino acids: CASRSDYGYTF.

The J gene is TRBJ1-4, the V gene TRBV6-1; D might be TRBD1 (5 bases). Trimming left V 1 base short and J 8 bases short, with 14 bases between. The CDR3 is 15 residues long. Germline V gene sequence: CDR1 MNHNS, CDR2 SASEGT. The CDR3 coding sequence is TGTGCCAGCAGTGAAGAACAGGACCTCGGAGAAAAACTGTTTTTT. Protein sequence: CASSEEQDLGEKLFF.

The rearrangement links TRBV11-3 to TRBJ2-5; 11 positions agree with TRBD2. With V trimmed by 4 bases and J by 0 bases, 4 bases remained unmatched. Germline assignment: CDR1 SGHNT and CDR2 YENEEA. This CDR3 region has 16 residues. In DNA form, the CDR3 reads TGTGCCAGCAGCTCACCGGGACTAGCGGACCAAGAGACCCAGTACTTC. Its translation is CASSSPGLADQETQYF.

V usage is TRBV20-1 and J usage is TRBJ2-2, with D uncertain. Germline V CDR1 and CDR2: DFQATT, SNEGSKA (reference sequence). Trimming pared 5 bases from V and 6 bases from J, leaving 4 bases between. The CDR3 runs to 10 residues. The CDR3 reads CSAGPGELFF. The CDR3 coding sequence is TGCAGTGCTGGGCCCGGGGAGCTGTTTTTT.

The rearrangement uses TRBV4-1 and TRBJ2-4, with TRBD2 matching over 8 bases. In germline, CDR1 is MGHRA, CDR2 YSYEKL. V was pared by 2 bases and J by 0 bases, with 6 bases of the junction left unmatched. This CDR3 contains 17 residues. The CDR3 spells CASSQRSGNLAKNIQYF. The CDR3 DNA sequence: TGCGCCAGCAGCCAACGTAGCGGGAATCTAGCCAAAAACATTCAGTACTTC.

This clone was detected a few times. The rearrangement uses TRBV7-2 and TRBJ2-5; tentatively, D is TRBD2 (6 bases). Trimming took off 4 bases at V and 7 bases at J, with 10 bases between the two ends. The V gene's germline CDR1 is SGHTA and CDR2 FQGNSA. This CDR3 contains 12 residues. The CDR3 here is CASSYEEGTQYF. The CDR3 bases are TGTGCCAGCAGCTATGAGGAGGGGACCCAGTACTTC.

This clone has more than one count but fewer than ten. The chain is built from TRBV7-2 and TRBJ2-1, with D possibly TRBD2 on 6 matching bases. V lost 3 bases and J lost 3, with 6 bases in between. Germline assignment: CDR1 SGHTA and CDR2 FQGNSA. The CDR3 consists of 13 residues. CDR3 sequence (DNA): TGTGCCAGCAGCTTGCGGGACTACAATGAGCAGTTCTTC. It is translated as CASSLRDYNEQFF. Combining the CDR3 with reference TRBV7-2 and TRBJ2-1 gives the whole variable domain GAGVSQSPSNKVTEKGKDVELRCDPISGHTALYWYRQSLGQGLEFLIYFQGNSAPDKSGLPSDRFSAERTGGSVSTLTIQRTQQEDSAVYLCASSLRDYNEQFFGPGTRLTVL.

This chain links TRBV5-6 with TRBJ1-1, with TRBD1 identical over 11 bases. Trimming took 4 bases from V and 6 from J; bases not matched to a gene: 8. This CDR3 has 15 amino acids. Germline CDR1 SGHDT, CDR2 YYEEEE. The CDR3 is CASSMEGQGVPEAFF. The CDR3, as DNA: TGTGCCAGCAGCATGGAGGGACAGGGGGTCCCTGAAGCTTTCTTT. The complete variable domain, with remaining parts taken from reference TRBV5-6 and TRBJ1-1, reads DAGVTQSPTHLIKTRGQQVTLRCSPKSGHDTVSWYQQALGQGPQFIFQYYEEEERQRGNFPDRFSGHQFPNYSSELNVNALLLGDSALYLCASSMEGQGVPEAFFGQGTRLTVV.

The chain joins TRBV6-6 to TRBJ2-3; D uncertain. Germline V gene lookup returns CDR1 MNHNY and CDR2 SVGAGI (reference sequence). V was cut by 6 bases and J by 1 base, with 17 bases left in between. The CDR3 has 16 residues. The CDR3 DNA is TGTGCCAGCAGCCCCCTCTCAGCGCTACGCACAGATACGCAGTATTTT. Its protein is CASSPLSALRTDTQYF.

The genes are TRBV2 and TRBJ2-5; D is ambiguous. From germline, CDR1 is SNHLY and CDR2 FYNNEI. V was trimmed by 3 bases and J by 1 base, leaving 6 bases between them. The CDR3 extends over 13 amino acids. The CDR3 nucleotides read TGTGCCAGCAGTGAGACATCCCAAGAGACCCAGTACTTC. Translated: CASSETSQETQYF.

In its sample, this clone was seen many times. V is TRBV28 and J is TRBJ2-7, with a possible D match to TRBD1 (6 bases). This CDR3 spans 14 amino acids. V lost 10 bases and J lost 2, with 18 bases in between. Germline lookup yields CDR1 MDHEN and CDR2 SYDVKM. The CDR3 reads CATHPQGNPYEQYF. In DNA form, the CDR3 reads TGTGCCACCCACCCGCAGGGGAACCCCTACGAGCAGTACTTC.